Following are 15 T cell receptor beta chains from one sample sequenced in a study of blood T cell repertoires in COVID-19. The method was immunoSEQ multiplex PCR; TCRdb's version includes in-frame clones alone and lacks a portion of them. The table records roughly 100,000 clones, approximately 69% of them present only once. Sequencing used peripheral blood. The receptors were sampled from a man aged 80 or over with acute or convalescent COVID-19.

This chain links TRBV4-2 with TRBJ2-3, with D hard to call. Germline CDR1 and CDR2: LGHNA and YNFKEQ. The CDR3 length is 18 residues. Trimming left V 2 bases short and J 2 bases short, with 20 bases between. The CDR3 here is CASSQITVGGPSTDTQYF. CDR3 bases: TGTGCCAGCAGCCAAATCACTGTAGGCGGCCCCTCCACAGATACGCAGTATTTT.

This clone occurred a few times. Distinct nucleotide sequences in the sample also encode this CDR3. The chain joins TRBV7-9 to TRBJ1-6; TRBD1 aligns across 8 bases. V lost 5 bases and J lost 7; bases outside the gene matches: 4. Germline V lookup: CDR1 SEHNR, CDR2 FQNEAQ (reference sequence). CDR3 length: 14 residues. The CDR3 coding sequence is TGTGCCAGCAGCCCCGGACAGGGCAATTCACCCCTCCACTTT. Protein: CASSPGQGNSPLHF.

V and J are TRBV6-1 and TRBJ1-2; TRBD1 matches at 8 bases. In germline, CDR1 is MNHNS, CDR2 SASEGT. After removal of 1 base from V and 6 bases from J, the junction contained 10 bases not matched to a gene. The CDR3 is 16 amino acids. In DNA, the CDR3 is TGTGCCAGCAGTGAAGTAATTTCGGAGACAGGGGATGGCTACACCTTC. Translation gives CASSEVISETGDGYTF.

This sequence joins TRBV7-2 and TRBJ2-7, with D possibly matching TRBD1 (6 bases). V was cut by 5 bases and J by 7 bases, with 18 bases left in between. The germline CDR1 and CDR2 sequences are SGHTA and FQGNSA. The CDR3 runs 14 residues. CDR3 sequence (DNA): TGTGCCAGCAGCGACGGGACACCGCCGGAGGAGCAGTACTTC. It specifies CASSDGTPPEEQYF.

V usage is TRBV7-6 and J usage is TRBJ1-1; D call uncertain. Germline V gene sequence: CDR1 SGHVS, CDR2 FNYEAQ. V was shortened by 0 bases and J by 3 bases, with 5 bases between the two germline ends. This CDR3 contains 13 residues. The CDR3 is CASSLADYTEAFF. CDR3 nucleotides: TGTGCCAGCAGCTTAGCCGACTACACTGAAGCTTTCTTT.

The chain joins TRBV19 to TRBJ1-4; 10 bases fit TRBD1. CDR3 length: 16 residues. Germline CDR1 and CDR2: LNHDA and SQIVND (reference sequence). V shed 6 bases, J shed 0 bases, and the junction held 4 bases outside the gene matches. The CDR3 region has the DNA TGTGCCAGTAGAGAGACAGGGGGCGCAACTAATGAAAAACTGTTTTTT. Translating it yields CASRETGGATNEKLFF.

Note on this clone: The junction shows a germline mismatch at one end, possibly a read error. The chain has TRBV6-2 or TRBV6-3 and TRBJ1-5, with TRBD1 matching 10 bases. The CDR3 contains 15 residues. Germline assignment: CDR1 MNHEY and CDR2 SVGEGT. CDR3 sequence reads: CASSRQGASDQPQHF. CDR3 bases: TGTGCCAGCAGTCGACAGGGGGCTAGCGATCAGCCCCAGCATTTT.

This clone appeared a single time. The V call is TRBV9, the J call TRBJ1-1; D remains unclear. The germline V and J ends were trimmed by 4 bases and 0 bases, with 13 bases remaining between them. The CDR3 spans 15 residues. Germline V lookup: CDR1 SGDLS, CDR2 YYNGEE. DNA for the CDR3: TGTGCCAGCAGCAGAGGCGGAGTTATGAACACTGAAGCTTTCTTT. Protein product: CASSRGGVMNTEAFF. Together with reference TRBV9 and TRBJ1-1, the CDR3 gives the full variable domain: DSGVTQTPKHLITATGQRVTLRCSPRSGDLSVYWYQQSLDQGLQFLIQYYNGEERAKGNILERFSAQQFPDLHSELNLSSLELGDSALYFCASSRGGVMNTEAFFGQGTRLTVV.

In DNA, the CDR3 is TGTGCCAGCAGCTTGGCGGCAGGGCAAGGCTACACCTTC. Protein product: CASSLAAGQGYTF. V usage is TRBV5-4 and J usage is TRBJ1-2, with D maybe TRBD1 (5 bases). This CDR3 comprises 13 residues. Per the germline V gene, CDR1 is SGHNT and CDR2 is YYREEE (reference sequence). V dropped 0 bases and J dropped 8 bases, with 11 bases sitting between them.

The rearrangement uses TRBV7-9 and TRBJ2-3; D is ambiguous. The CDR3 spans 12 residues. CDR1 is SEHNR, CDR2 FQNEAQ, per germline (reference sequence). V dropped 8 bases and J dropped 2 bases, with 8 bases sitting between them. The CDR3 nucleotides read TGTGCCAGCGGCCCATCCACAGATACGCAGTATTTT. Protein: CASGPSTDTQYF.

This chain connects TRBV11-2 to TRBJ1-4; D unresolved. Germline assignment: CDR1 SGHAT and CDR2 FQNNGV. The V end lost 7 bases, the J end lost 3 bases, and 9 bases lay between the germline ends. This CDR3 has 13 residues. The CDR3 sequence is CASTKQPNEKLFF. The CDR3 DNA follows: TGTGCCAGCACCAAACAGCCTAATGAAAAACTGTTTTTT.

In DNA, the CDR3 is TGTGCCAGCAGCGGTTCTAGCGGGAGGCTCGTCGAGCAGTACTTC. This codes for CASSGSSGRLVEQYF. This chain joins TRBV7-8 and TRBJ2-7; 11 bases fit TRBD2. With V trimmed by 5 bases and J by 6 bases, 9 bases remained unmatched. Germline V gene data show CDR1 as SGHVS and CDR2 as FQNEAQ. This CDR3 region has 15 residues.

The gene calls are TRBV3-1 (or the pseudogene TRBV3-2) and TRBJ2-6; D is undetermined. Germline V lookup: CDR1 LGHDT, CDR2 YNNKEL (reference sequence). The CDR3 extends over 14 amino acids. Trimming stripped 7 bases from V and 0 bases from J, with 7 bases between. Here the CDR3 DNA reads TGTGCCAGCATTCCGAGCTCTGGGGCCAACGTCCTGACTTTC. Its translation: CASIPSSGANVLTF.

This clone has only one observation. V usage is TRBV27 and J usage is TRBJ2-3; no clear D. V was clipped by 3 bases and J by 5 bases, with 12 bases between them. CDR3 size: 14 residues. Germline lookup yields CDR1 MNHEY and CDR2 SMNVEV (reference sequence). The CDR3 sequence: CASSFSRGKDTQYF. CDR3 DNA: TGTGCCAGCAGTTTTTCACGCGGTAAAGATACGCAGTATTTT.

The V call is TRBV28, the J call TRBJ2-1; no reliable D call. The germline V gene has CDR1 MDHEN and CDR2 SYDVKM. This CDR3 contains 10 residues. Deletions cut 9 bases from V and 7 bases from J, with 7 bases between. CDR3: CASQFNEQFF. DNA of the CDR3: TGTGCCAGTCAGTTTAATGAGCAGTTCTTC.